This T cell receptor (beta chain) stems from a study of post-analysis software for immune sequencing data. Study information: Disease courses included relapsing-remitting, secondary progressive and progressive-relapsing multiple sclerosis.

With respect to this clonotype: Its specificity is unknown.

Study findings and constraints: Controls had significantly higher normalized Chao1 diversity than multiple sclerosis patients.

TCR beta libraries were prepared from cDNA with unique molecular identifiers. TCRdb analysed the PCR reads with MiXCR anew, one entry per CDR3 protein. Of over 700,000 distinct CDR3 sequences listed, about 32% were seen once; the top ten hold more than 0.45%. The receptor's source is a girl under 18 with multiple sclerosis. The source material was blood.

The CDR3 sequence: CASSQERQYSDTQYF. The CDR3 DNA follows: TGCGCCAGCAGCCAAGAACGACAGTATTCAGATACGCAGTATTTT. This chain links TRBV4-3 with TRBJ2-3, with a possible D match to TRBD1 (5 bases). CDR3 size: 15 residues. Germline V gene lookup returns CDR1 LGHNA and CDR2 YSLEER. V was trimmed by 0 bases and J by 4 bases, leaving 11 bases between them.